A selection of T cell receptor beta chains follows, all from one sample in a study of T cells in Graves' hyperthyroidism and ophthalmopathy. A single record per CDR3 protein comes from TCRdb applying MiXCR to the multiplex PCR reads. The sample has 600,000 or so distinct CDR3 sequences; about 16% are singletons. Material: blood. These receptors were obtained from a woman in her twenties or thirties with Graves' hyperthyroidism. Each CDR3 is given without its conserved first and last residue. Each record gives: V gene, J gene, CDR3 protein.

v_gene: TRBV20-1
j_gene: TRBJ2-1
CDR3aa: SARALDRGKNEQF

v_gene: TRBV27
j_gene: TRBJ1-1
CDR3aa: ASSLTAGSEAF

v_gene: TRBV7-2
j_gene: TRBJ2-7
CDR3aa: ASSQRDGPYEQY

v_gene: TRBV5-1
j_gene: TRBJ1-2
CDR3aa: ASSPRGQGYDGYT

v_gene: TRBV9
j_gene: TRBJ2-5
CDR3aa: ASSVRTEETQY

v_gene: TRBV6-6
j_gene: TRBJ1-2
CDR3aa: ASSYGKLSGYT

v_gene: TRBV27
j_gene: TRBJ1-1
CDR3aa: ASSLWSGAEAF

v_gene: TRBV20-1
j_gene: TRBJ2-1
CDR3aa: SASGLAAIYEQF

v_gene: TRBV11-2
j_gene: TRBJ2-7
CDR3aa: ASSFRTSGSEQY

v_gene: TRBV4-3
j_gene: TRBJ2-7
CDR3aa: ASSLGAYGDEQY

v_gene: TRBV12-3/TRBV12-4
j_gene: TRBJ2-1
CDR3aa: ASTRHPRRYNEQF

v_gene: TRBV24-1
j_gene: TRBJ2-1
CDR3aa: ATSDLLQGEQF